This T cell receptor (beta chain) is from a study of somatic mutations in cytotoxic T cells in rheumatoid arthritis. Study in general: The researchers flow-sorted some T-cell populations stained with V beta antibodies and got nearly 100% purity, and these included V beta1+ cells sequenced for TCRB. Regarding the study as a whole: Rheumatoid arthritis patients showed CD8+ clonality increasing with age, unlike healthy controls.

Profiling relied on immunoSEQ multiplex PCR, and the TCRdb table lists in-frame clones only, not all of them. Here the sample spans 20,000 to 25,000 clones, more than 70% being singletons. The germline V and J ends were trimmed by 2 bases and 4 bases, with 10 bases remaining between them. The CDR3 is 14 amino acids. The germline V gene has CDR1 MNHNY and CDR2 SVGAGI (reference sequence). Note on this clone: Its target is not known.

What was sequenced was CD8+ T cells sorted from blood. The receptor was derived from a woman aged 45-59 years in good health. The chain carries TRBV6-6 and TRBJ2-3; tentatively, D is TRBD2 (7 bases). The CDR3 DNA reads TGTGCCAGCAGTTACGGGGGGGCCCCAGATACGCAGTATTTT. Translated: CASSYGGAPDTQYF.